This T cell receptor (beta chain) was sequenced for a study of control samples from healthy donors and cancer patients. Libraries were prepared by immunoSEQ multiplex PCR; TCRdb keeps only in-frame clonotypes and omits some of them. There are about 180,000 clones in the sample; 90% to 95% occur only once, and approximately 1.4% lies in the top ten. CDR3 size: 16 residues. J gave up 1 base and V 4 bases, and 3 bases lay outside the gene matches. CDR1 is SGDLS, CDR2 YYNGEE, per germline. Specimen: blood. The chain links TRBV9 to TRBJ2-2; TRBD2 matches 11 bases. The source of this sequence is a young man in good health. CDR3 DNA sequence: TGTGCCAGCAGCCTCGGGACTAGCGGGAACACCGGGGAGCTGTTTTTT. Protein sequence: CASSLGTSGNTGELFF.